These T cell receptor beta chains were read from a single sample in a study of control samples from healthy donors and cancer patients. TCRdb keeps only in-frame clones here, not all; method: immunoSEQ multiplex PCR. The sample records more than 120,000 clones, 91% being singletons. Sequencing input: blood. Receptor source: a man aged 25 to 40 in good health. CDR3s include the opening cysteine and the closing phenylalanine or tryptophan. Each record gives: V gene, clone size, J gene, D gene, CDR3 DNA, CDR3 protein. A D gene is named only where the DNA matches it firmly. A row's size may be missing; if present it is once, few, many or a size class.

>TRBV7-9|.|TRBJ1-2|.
TGTGCCAGCAGCTTAGGTACAGGGTACTATGGCTACACCTTC
CASSLGTGYYGYTF
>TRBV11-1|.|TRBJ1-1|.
TGTGCCAGCAGCTTGGGCAGAGTCACTGAAGCTTTCTTT
CASSLGRVTEAFF
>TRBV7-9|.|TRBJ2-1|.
TGTGCCAGCAGCTTAGCGGGGGCTGCTGGTGAGCAGTTCTTC
CASSLAGAAGEQFF
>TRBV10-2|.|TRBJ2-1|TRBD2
TGCGCCAGCGGGGGGGTACTCTACAATGAGCAGTTCTTC
CASGGVLYNEQFF
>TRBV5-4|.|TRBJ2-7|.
TGTGCCAGCAACCCTGACGGGTCGAGCTCCTACGAGCAGTACTTC
CASNPDGSSSYEQYF
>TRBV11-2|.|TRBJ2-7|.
TGTGCCAGCAGCACAGGGCCCTCCTACGAGCAGTACTTC
CASSTGPSYEQYF
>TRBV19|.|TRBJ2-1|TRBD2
TGTGCTGTCTTTAGCGGGGCCGGAAATGAGCAGTTCTTC
CAVFSGAGNEQFF
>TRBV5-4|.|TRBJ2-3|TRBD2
TGTGCCAGCAGACCGGGACTAGCGGGGGGAGATACGCAGTATTTT
CASRPGLAGGDTQYF
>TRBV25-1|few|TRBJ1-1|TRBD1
TGTGCCAGCAGTATACAGGGGGCAAGTGAAGCTTTCTTT
CASSIQGASEAFF
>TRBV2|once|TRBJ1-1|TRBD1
TGTGCCAGCACCGCCGACAGGGGGAACACTGAAGCTTTCTTT
CASTADRGNTEAFF
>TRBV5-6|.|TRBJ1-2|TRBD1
TGTGCCAGCAGCCCGGGACAGGTCTATGGCTACACCTTC
CASSPGQVYGYTF
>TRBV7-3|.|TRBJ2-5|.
TGTGCCAGCAGCTTAGATGTGGGGATAGGGACCCAGTACTTC
CASSLDVGIGTQYF
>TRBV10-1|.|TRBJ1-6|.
TGCGCCAGCAGTGTTTTTCCGGAAAATTCACCCCTCCACTTT
CASSVFPENSPLHF
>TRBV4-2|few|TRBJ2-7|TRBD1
TGTGCCAGCAGCCGTGGACAGGGGTTTCGAGAGCAGTACTTC
CASSRGQGFREQYF
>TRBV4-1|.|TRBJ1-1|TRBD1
TGCGCCAGCAGCCCTCCGGGACAGACCAACCGTAGGAGCACTGAAGCTTTCTTT
CASSPPGQTNRRSTEAFF
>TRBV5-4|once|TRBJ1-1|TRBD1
TGTGCCAGCAGCTTGGTTCAGGGGGGGACTGAAGCTTTCTTT
CASSLVQGGTEAFF
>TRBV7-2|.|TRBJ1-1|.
TGTGCCAGCAGCTTTTCCACCTATCGGATGAACACTGAAGCTTTCTTT
CASSFSTYRMNTEAFF
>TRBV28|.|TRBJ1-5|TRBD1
TGTGCCAGCAGAGCAGGGGGCTCACAGCCCCAGCATTTT
CASRAGGSQPQHF
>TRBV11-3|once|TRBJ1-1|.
TGTGCCAGCAGCCCTACAGGGAACACTGAAGCTTTCTTT
CASSPTGNTEAFF
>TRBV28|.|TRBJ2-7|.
TGTGCCAGCAGTACCGTGCGATACGAGCAGTACTTC
CASSTVRYEQYF
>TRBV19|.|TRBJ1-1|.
TGTGCCACAATGGGCGACAGGCTAGGCACTGAAGCTTTCTTT
CATMGDRLGTEAFF
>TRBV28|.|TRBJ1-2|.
TGTGCCACCGAAACTTTAAGGGGGATAGTTGGCTACACCTTC
CATETLRGIVGYTF
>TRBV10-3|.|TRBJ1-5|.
TGTGCCATCGGAAGACAGAGCAATCAGCCCCAGCATTTT
CAIGRQSNQPQHF
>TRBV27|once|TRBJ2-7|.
TGTGCCAGCAGTTTTAGGGGCAGGGACTACGAGCAGTACTTC
CASSFRGRDYEQYF
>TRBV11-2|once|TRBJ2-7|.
TGTGCCAGCAGCCCGGGACAAGGCTACGAGCAGTACTTC
CASSPGQGYEQYF
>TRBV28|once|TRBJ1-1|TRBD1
TGTGCCAGCAGTTTACGAGGGGGCAGGGTGACTGAAGCTTTCTTT
CASSLRGGRVTEAFF